The next 18 T cell receptor beta chains were all read from a single sample in a study of shared clonotypes between healthy human individuals. The repertoire was sequenced with immunoSEQ multiplex PCR; TCRdb's copy has only in-frame clones and lacks some. Of roughly 500,000 clones in the sample, almost 97% were seen once. Material for sequencing was naive CD4+ T cells sorted from blood. Subset meaning: CD45RA+ positively selected. The receptors were sampled from a woman aged 25 to 39 in good health.

The chain recombines TRBV25-1 with TRBJ2-1; the match to TRBD2 covers 8 bases. The CDR3 sequence is 12 residues long. The germline CDR1 and CDR2 sequences are MGHDK and SYGVNS. The trim removed 10 bases at V and 9 bases at J, leaving 8 bases unmatched. In DNA, the CDR3 is TGTGCCACGGGACTAGTCCCTGGTGAGCAGTTCTTC. Translated: CATGLVPGEQFF.

This clone was detected only once. This chain joins TRBV4-2 and TRBJ2-7; tentative D call: TRBD1 (5 bases). V lost 5 bases, J lost 8 bases, and 16 bases lay in between. The CDR3 totals 13 residues. Germline V gives CDR1 LGHNA, CDR2 YNFKEQ. The DNA for the CDR3 is TGTGCCAGCAGCTGGCAGGGAAAGGATCAGCAGTACTTC. This encodes CASSWQGKDQQYF.

This chain uses TRBV7-9 with TRBJ2-1, with TRBD2 matching 11 bases. This CDR3 comprises 14 residues. Germline trimming cut 6 bases from V and 7 bases from J; bases unmatched to any gene: 5. Germline CDR1 SEHNR, CDR2 FQNEAQ (reference sequence). Written as DNA, the CDR3 is TGTGCCAGCAGGAGTAGCGGGAGGGGGAATGAGCAGTTCTTC. It yields the protein CASRSSGRGNEQFF.

This chain connects TRBV4-1 to TRBJ2-7; D gene ambiguous. V was shortened by 2 bases and J by 7 bases, with 15 bases between the two germline ends. CDR1 is MGHRA and CDR2 is YSYEKL in the germline V gene. The CDR3 length is 14 residues. In DNA, the CDR3 is TGCGCCAGCAGCCAACCGACTGGTGCCGTGGAGCAGTACTTC. The encoded protein is CASSQPTGAVEQYF.

The V and J genes are TRBV5-1 and TRBJ2-1; TRBD2 aligns across 11 bases. CDR1 and CDR2 from the germline V gene are SGHRS and YFSETQ. The V segment lost 6 bases and the J segment 5 bases; nucleotides outside the gene matches: 10. CDR3 length: 16 residues. CDR3 bases: TGCGCCAGCAACCGAGGAGGGACTAGCGGTAACAATGAGCAGTTCTTC. Translation: CASNRGGTSGNNEQFF.

This chain uses TRBV19 with TRBJ2-1; weak D call: TRBD2 (6 bases). This CDR3 region has 12 residues. Trimming took 5 bases from V and 9 from J, leaving 11 bases between them. CDR1 and CDR2 (germline): LNHDA, SQIVND (reference sequence). CDR3 sequence reads: CASSGGLAEQFF. In DNA, the CDR3 is TGTGCCAGTAGTGGGGGACTCGCTGAGCAGTTCTTC.

The count of this clone is one. This chain links TRBV5-8 with TRBJ2-5; no definite D call. The J call may be in error: the DNA end matches TRBJ2-7 better. The CDR3 contains 13 residues. Germline-derived CDR1 and CDR2 are SGHTS and YDEGEE. The CDR3 nucleotides are TGTGCCAGCACTGTAACGGAGCCCTACGAGCAGTACTTC. Amino acid sequence: CASTVTEPYEQYF.

The DNA of the CDR3 is TGCGCCAGCAGCCAAGTCCCGGGACGCAACCAAGAGACCCAGTACTTC. The encoded protein is CASSQVPGRNQETQYF. J is TRBJ2-5 and V is TRBV4-1; D is perhaps TRBD1 or TRBD2 (5 bases each). CDR1 MGHRA and CDR2 YSYEKL come from the germline V gene. The CDR3 consists of 16 residues. Trimming left V 1 base short and J 0 bases short, with 12 bases between.

The rearrangement joins TRBV11-3 to TRBJ2-1; TRBD1 matches at 8 bases. Germline V CDR1 and CDR2: SGHNT, YENEEA. The CDR3 has 13 residues. With 5 bases clipped from V and 7 bases from J, the junction kept 4 bases outside the gene matches. The CDR3, as DNA: TGTGCCAGCAGCCCCTGGACAGGGAATGAGCAGTTCTTC. Translated: CASSPWTGNEQFF.

The chain is built from TRBV7-6 and TRBJ1-2, with TRBD1 identical over 7 bases. The V gene end was trimmed by 4 bases and the J gene end by 7 bases; junction bases not matched to a gene: 12. The CDR3 sequence is 15 residues long. Germline V gene sequence: CDR1 SGHVS, CDR2 FNYEAQ. The CDR3 nucleotides are TGTGCCAGCAGCTCCGCGGAACAGGGGTTTGGTGGCTACACCTTC. It codes for CASSSAEQGFGGYTF.

The rearrangement uses TRBV2 and TRBJ2-7; no clear D gene. The germline CDR1 and CDR2 sequences are SNHLY and FYNNEI. The CDR3 is 12 amino acids. Trimming took 5 bases from V and 3 from J, leaving 8 bases between them. CDR3 residues: CASSQTSYEQYF. The DNA of the CDR3 is TGTGCCAGCAGTCAGACAAGCTACGAGCAGTACTTC.

The gene calls are TRBV28 and TRBJ2-5; a weak D match, TRBD1 (6 bases). The tail of the sequence fits TRBJ2-7 better, so the J call may be wrong. This CDR3 is 15 amino acids long. The germline gives CDR1 MDHEN, CDR2 SYDVKM. CDR3 in amino acids: CASSSAPGTLYEQYF. The CDR3 coding sequence is TGTGCCAGCAGCTCCGCCCCGGGGACACTCTACGAGCAGTACTTC.

The chain combines TRBV11-1 with TRBJ2-7; possibly TRBD1 for D (6 bases). The V gene's germline CDR1 is SGHAT and CDR2 FQDESV (reference sequence). V lost 0 bases and J 7 bases, leaving 10 bases between the germline ends. The CDR3 is made up of 13 amino acids. This CDR3 reads CASSLAGASEQYF. CDR3 DNA sequence: TGTGCCAGCAGCTTAGCGGGGGCCTCAGAGCAGTACTTC.

The chain is built from TRBV7-9 and TRBJ2-7, with TRBD1 matching 7 bases. The V and J ends lost 5 bases and 5 bases, in that order; junction bases with no gene match: 3. Germline V gene sequence: CDR1 SEHNR, CDR2 FQNEAQ (reference sequence). CDR3 length: 12 amino acids. The CDR3 sequence: CASSAGTDEQYF. In DNA form, the CDR3 reads TGTGCCAGCAGCGCCGGGACAGACGAGCAGTACTTC.

The chain is built from TRBV18 and TRBJ2-7, with TRBD1 matching 11 bases. J lost 3 bases, V lost 6 bases, and 13 bases had no gene match. Germline-derived CDR1 and CDR2 are KGHSH and LQKENI. The CDR3 extends over 17 amino acids. The DNA for the CDR3 is TGTGCCAGCTCCACCGGGACAGGGGGGAACCCATACTACGAGCAGTACTTC. It specifies CASSTGTGGNPYYEQYF.

This clone has just one count. V and J are TRBV27 and TRBJ1-2; 7 bases align to TRBD1. CDR3 size: 14 residues. Unmatched junction bases numbered 11, after V lost 6 bases and J lost 7 bases. CDR1 and CDR2 (germline): MNHEY, SMNVEV (reference sequence). DNA of the CDR3: TGTGCCAGCAGCCGACAGGGAGTTTCGGGTGGCTACACCTTC. It specifies CASSRQGVSGGYTF.

The chain carries TRBV6-1 and TRBJ1-1, with D unclear. Germline-derived CDR1 and CDR2 are MNHNS and SASEGT. The CDR3 is made up of 14 amino acids. The V end lost 7 bases, the J end lost 1 base, and 13 bases lay between the germline ends. The CDR3 reads CASNRATANTEAFF. The CDR3 DNA reads as TGTGCCAGCAACCGGGCTACGGCGAACACTGAAGCTTTCTTT.

The sample holds one count of this clone. The junction and the germline gene differ at one end; a read error may be behind it. The chain joins TRBV5-1 to TRBJ1-4; TRBD1 is a possible D gene (6 bases). The CDR3 contains 16 residues. Germline V gene sequence: CDR1 SGHRS, CDR2 YFSETQ. DNA for the CDR3: TGCGCCAGCAGCAAAGATGGCAGGGGAGTTGGTGAAAAACTGTCTTTT. Amino acids: CASSKDGRGVGEKLSF.